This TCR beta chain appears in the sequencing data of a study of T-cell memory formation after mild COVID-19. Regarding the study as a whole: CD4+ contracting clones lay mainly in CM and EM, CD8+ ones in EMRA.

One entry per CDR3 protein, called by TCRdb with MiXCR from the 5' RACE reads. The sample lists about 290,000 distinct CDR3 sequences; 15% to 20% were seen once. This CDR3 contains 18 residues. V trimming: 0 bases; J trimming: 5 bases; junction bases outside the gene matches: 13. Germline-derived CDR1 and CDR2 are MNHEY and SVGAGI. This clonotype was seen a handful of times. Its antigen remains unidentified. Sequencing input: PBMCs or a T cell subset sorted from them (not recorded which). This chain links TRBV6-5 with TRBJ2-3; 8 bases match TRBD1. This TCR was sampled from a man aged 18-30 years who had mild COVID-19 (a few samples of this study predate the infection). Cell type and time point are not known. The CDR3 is CASSYSTGGFGKVDTQYF. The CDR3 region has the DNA TGTGCCAGCAGTTACTCAACAGGGGGGTTCGGGAAGGTAGATACGCAGTATTTT.